Reported below is one T cell receptor beta chain. No antigen is known for it. V shed 4 bases and J shed 5 bases, with 16 bases lying between them. Germline CDR1 MGHRA, CDR2 YSYEKL. This CDR3 is built from 15 residues. The data originate from a study of radiation and T cells in renal cell carcinoma. Study-wide findings and caveats: In blood, top tumor clones expanded by 2 weeks, shrinking by 4.

Sequencing was performed with immunoSEQ multiplex PCR; in TCRdb, only in-frame clones are kept and a portion is missing. The sample yields around 140,000 clones, less than 90% seen once. Time point specified: blood 4 weeks post-SBRT, at nephrectomy. The treatment was: 15 Gy SBRT to primary tumor, nephrectomy 4 weeks later. Blood was sampled at baseline, 2 weeks and 4 weeks after SBRT. This material consisted of blood, taken from a patient whose treatment included radiotherapy and nephrectomy. This clonotype was obtained from a woman aged 45 to 65 with renal cell carcinoma. V usage is TRBV4-1 and J usage is TRBJ2-3, with no clear D. The CDR3 nucleotides are TGCGCCAGCAGCCCCGGCCATGGAGAACAAGATACGCAGTATTTT. Translation gives CASSPGHGEQDTQYF.